This TCR beta chain is drawn from a study of long-term antiretroviral therapy in people with HIV. Study conclusions and caveats: When set beside controls, HIV repertoires had CDR3 length ranges that were narrower. No data on ART adherence, viral resistance or therapy changes.

The run of the v3.0 immunoSEQ assay was at survey level. TCRdb keeps only in-frame clones here, not all; method: immunoSEQ multiplex PCR. The sample has 35,000 to 45,000 clones, 82% seen once. Comment on this clone: The target antigen is unknown.

The TCR was taken from a young man with HIV. Source: unsorted PBMCs, taken 0.3 years after starting antiretroviral therapy.

The chain's CDR3 is CASSPRRSLYEQYF. CDR3 in DNA: TGTGCCAGCAGTCCTCGCAGGAGTCTCTACGAGCAGTACTTC. This chain joins TRBV6-6 and TRBJ2-7; D is unresolved. Germline V gene sequence: CDR1 MNHNY, CDR2 SVGAGI (reference sequence). This CDR3 has 14 amino acids. V shed 5 bases and J shed 3 bases, with 14 bases lying between them.